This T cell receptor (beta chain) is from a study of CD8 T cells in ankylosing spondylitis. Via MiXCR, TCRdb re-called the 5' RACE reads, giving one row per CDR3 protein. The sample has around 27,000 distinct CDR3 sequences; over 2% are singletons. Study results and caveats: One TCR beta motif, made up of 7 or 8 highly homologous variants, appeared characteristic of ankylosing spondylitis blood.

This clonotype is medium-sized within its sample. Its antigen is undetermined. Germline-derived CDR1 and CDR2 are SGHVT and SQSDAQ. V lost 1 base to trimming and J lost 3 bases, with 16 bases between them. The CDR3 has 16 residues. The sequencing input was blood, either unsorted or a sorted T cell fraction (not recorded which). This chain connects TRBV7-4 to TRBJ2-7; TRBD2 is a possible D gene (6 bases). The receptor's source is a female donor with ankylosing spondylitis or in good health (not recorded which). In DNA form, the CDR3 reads TGTGCCAGCAGCTTAGGATTGGCTAGCGATCGCTACGAGCAGTACTTC. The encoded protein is CASSLGLASDRYEQYF.